This T cell receptor beta chain was captured in a study of response to subunit inactivated influenza vaccine. Whole-study results and caveats: Few additional T cells are recruited per seasonal influenza vaccination, authors suggested.

TCRdb independently ran MiXCR on the RT-PCR reads; one entry per CDR3 protein. The sample lists 500,000 to 650,000 distinct CDR3 sequences; around 8% were seen once. CDR3 size: 16 residues. Germline V gene lookup returns CDR1 LNHNV and CDR2 YYDKDF (reference sequence). V was cut by 0 bases and J by 1 base, with 10 bases left in between. The sample holds a few counts of this clonotype. Antigen specificity is unknown. This receptor was identified in a man in his fifties or sixties who received an inactivated influenza vaccine. This specimen consisted of PBMCs from blood, obtained around 2 years after vaccination. The V and J genes are TRBV15 and TRBJ2-4; D gene ambiguous. This CDR3 is CATSRERMAAKNIQYF. DNA of the CDR3: TGTGCCACCAGCAGAGAAAGGATGGCGGCCAAAAACATTCAGTACTTC.